The 20 T cell receptor beta chains listed next were all sequenced from one sample in a study of T-cell reconstitution after alpha-beta-depleted transplantation in children. Construction of the TCRbeta library involved unique molecular identifiers. A single record per CDR3 protein comes from TCRdb applying MiXCR to the PCR reads. The data contain about 360,000 distinct CDR3 sequences, roughly 14% of them singletons. The sample consisted of PBMCs, taken from the stem cell graft. The receptors stem from a human donor who donated a stem cell graft to a child with Fanconi anemia.

The J gene is TRBJ1-2, the V gene TRBV11-2; no definite D call. V shed 4 bases and J shed 3 bases, with 12 bases lying between them. Germline CDR1 is SGHAT and CDR2 is FQNNGV. The CDR3 runs 14 residues. This CDR3 reads CASSSDGAHYGYTF. The CDR3 DNA sequence: TGTGCCAGCAGCTCGGACGGAGCTCACTATGGCTACACCTTC. Filled out from reference TRBV11-2 and TRBJ1-2, the complete variable domain reads EAGVAQSPRYKIIEKRQSVAFWCNPISGHATLYWYQQILGQGPKLLIQFQNNGVVDDSQLPKDRFSAERLKGVDSTLKIQPAKLEDSAVYLCASSSDGAHYGYTFGSGTRLTVV.

This clonotype was seen a handful of times. The gene calls are TRBV10-2 and TRBJ2-5; maybe TRBD1 (5 bases). V lost 4 bases and J 2 bases, leaving 14 bases between the germline ends. The CDR3 is 15 amino acids. Germline V gene sequence: CDR1 WSHSY, CDR2 SAAADI. CDR3 in DNA: TGCGCCAGCAGTGCTAATTTAGGGGTTCAAGAGACCCAGTACTTC. As protein: CASSANLGVQETQYF.

The sample holds a few counts of this clonotype. The J gene is TRBJ2-6, the V gene TRBV4-2; the D is unclear. The CDR3 covers 16 residues. Trimming took 5 bases from V and 0 from J, leaving 11 bases between them. Germline CDR1 and CDR2: LGHNA and YNFKEQ. This CDR3 is CASSSQPNSGANVLTF. CDR3 DNA sequence: TGTGCCAGCAGCTCCCAGCCCAACTCTGGGGCCAACGTCCTGACTTTC.

The rearrangement links TRBV6-2 or TRBV6-3 to TRBJ2-3; D assignment may be TRBD1 or TRBD2 (5 bases each). Germline values: CDR1 MNHEY, CDR2 SVGEGT. The CDR3 runs 14 residues. The V end lost 2 bases, the J end lost 4 bases, and 10 bases lay between the germline ends. For the CDR3, the DNA is TGTGCCAGCAGTTACGGGGGAATGGCAGATACGCAGTATTTT. Its translation is CASSYGGMADTQYF.

This clonotype came up a few times. This CDR3 reads CASSGPGLASETQYF. CDR3 bases: TGTGCCAGCAGCGGACCGGGACTAGCATCCGAGACCCAGTACTTC. The chain links TRBV5-4 to TRBJ2-5, with 9 bases aligning to TRBD2. The CDR3 sequence is 15 residues long. Per the germline V gene, CDR1 is SGHNT and CDR2 is YYREEE (reference sequence). V was clipped by 4 bases and J by 5 bases; unmatched bases: 9.

The J gene is TRBJ2-7, the V gene TRBV27, with TRBD2 matching 14 bases. The V gene's germline CDR1 is MNHEY and CDR2 SMNVEV (reference sequence). V dropped 3 bases and J dropped 12; count of bases not matched to a gene: 10. The CDR3 spans 15 residues. CDR3: CASSFWTSGGPSLYF. Written as DNA, the CDR3 is TGTGCCAGCAGTTTCTGGACTAGCGGGGGGCCTTCCTTGTACTTC.

The genes are TRBV20-1 and TRBJ2-3; 7 bases line up with TRBD1. The CDR3 spans 14 residues. After removal of 5 bases from V and 3 bases from J, the junction contained 8 bases not matched to a gene. Germline assignment: CDR1 DFQATT and CDR2 SNEGSKA (reference sequence). CDR3 in amino acids: CSAQTGLGTDTQYF. The DNA for the CDR3 is TGCAGTGCTCAGACAGGGCTTGGGACAGATACGCAGTATTTT.

The gene calls are TRBV6-5 and TRBJ2-7; TRBD2 aligns across 9 bases. V lost 0 bases to trimming and J lost 4 bases; unmatched junction nucleotides: 10. The CDR3 covers 17 residues. Looked up from germline, CDR1 is MNHEY and CDR2 is SVGAGI. The CDR3 nucleotides read TGTGCCAGCAGTTACTCCAGCTTAGGGACTAGCAGGTACGAGCAGTACTTC. It specifies CASSYSSLGTSRYEQYF.

CDR3 sequence reads: CASSLSSPGSPLHF. CDR3 DNA: TGTGCCAGCAGTCTCAGCTCCCCCGGGTCACCCCTCCACTTT. This rearrangement joins TRBV27 to TRBJ1-6; D gene unclear. The CDR3 consists of 14 residues. Germline values: CDR1 MNHEY, CDR2 SMNVEV (reference sequence). V lost 5 bases and J 10 bases, leaving 15 bases between the germline ends.

V gene TRBV7-8 combines with J gene TRBJ1-1; the D gene is possibly TRBD1 (5 bases). This CDR3 is 16 amino acids long. Germline V gene sequence: CDR1 SGHVS, CDR2 FQNEAQ. V was shortened by 1 base and J by 4 bases, with 16 bases between the two germline ends. CDR3 sequence (DNA): TGTGCCAGCAGCTTAGATCCGGGACGGGCGAGCACTGAAGCTTTCTTT. Translation gives CASSLDPGRASTEAFF. Variable domain in full (rest from reference TRBV7-8 and TRBJ1-1): GAGVSQSPRYKVAKRGQDVALRCDPISGHVSLFWYQQALGQGPEFLTYFQNEAQLDKSGLPSDRFFAERPEGSVSTLKIQRTQQEDSAVYLCASSLDPGRASTEAFFGQGTRLTVV.

This clonotype was seen repeatedly, ten times or more. The chain employs TRBV6-1 and TRBJ1-6, with no clear D. V lost 7 bases to trimming and J lost 6 bases, with 19 bases between them. CDR1 MNHNS and CDR2 SASEGT come from the germline V gene. This CDR3 is built from 16 residues. DNA of the CDR3: TGTGCCAGCACCCTAAATTTGGGCAGCATTAATTCACCCCTCCACTTT. Residues: CASTLNLGSINSPLHF.

This clonotype has more than one count but fewer than ten. CDR3 residues: CASSLAAQGWGSGANVLTF. CDR3 sequence (DNA): TGCGCCAGCAGCTTGGCAGCACAGGGATGGGGCTCTGGGGCCAACGTCCTGACTTTC. This chain joins TRBV5-1 and TRBJ2-6, with a tentative D call TRBD1 (6 bases). The V and J ends lost 0 bases and 0 bases respectively, with 16 bases between them. The germline V gene encodes CDR1 SGHRS and CDR2 YFSETQ. The CDR3 length is 19 residues.

This clonotype has ten or more counts. This chain connects TRBV5-6 to TRBJ1-6; a possible D gene is TRBD1 (5 bases). The CDR3 consists of 18 residues. Deletions cut 3 bases from V and 8 bases from J, with 24 bases between. Germline-derived CDR1 and CDR2 are SGHDT and YYEEEE. The CDR3 loop is CASSSIGADSLGDSPLHF. In DNA, the CDR3 is TGTGCCAGCAGCTCTATCGGGGCAGACTCCCTGGGAGATTCACCCCTCCACTTT.

This chain links TRBV3-1 with TRBJ2-1, with no clear D. Germline V gene data show CDR1 as LGHDT and CDR2 as YNNKEL (reference sequence). With 0 bases removed from V and 5 bases from J, the gap between germline ends came to 8 bases. The CDR3 runs to 14 residues. CDR3 amino acids: CASSQDLVNNEQFF. CDR3 nucleotide sequence: TGTGCCAGCAGCCAAGATCTTGTGAACAATGAGCAGTTCTTC.

This clonotype was seen more than once but under ten times. This sequence joins TRBV12-3 or TRBV12-4 and TRBJ2-2; TRBD1 matches at 10 bases. The CDR3 has 14 amino acids. V shed 10 bases, J shed 4 bases, and the junction held 6 bases outside the gene matches. Written as DNA, the CDR3 is TGTGCCACTTCGGGGGACAGGGGCACCGGGGAGCTGTTTTTT. Protein product: CATSGDRGTGELFF.

The V call is TRBV3-1, the J call TRBJ2-2; 9 nucleotides line up with TRBD2. The germline V gene has CDR1 LGHDT and CDR2 YNNKEL (reference sequence). The CDR3 has 17 amino acids. J was trimmed by 0 bases and V by 1 base; bases with no gene match: 3. The chain's CDR3 is CASSQGAGGSNTGELFF. CDR3 bases: TGTGCCAGCAGCCAAGGCGCGGGGGGGTCGAACACCGGGGAGCTGTTTTTT.

This clonotype occurred a few times. The CDR3 DNA reads TGTGCCAGCAGCAAGAGAATTAACAATGAGCAGTTCTTC. This gives the protein CASSKRINNEQFF. V gene TRBV5-8 combines with J gene TRBJ2-1, with D unresolved. V was shortened by 4 bases and J by 5 bases, with 10 bases between the two germline ends. This CDR3 region has 13 residues. From germline, CDR1 is SGHTS and CDR2 YDEGEE. Looking up the rest from reference TRBV5-8 and TRBJ2-1 gives the full variable domain: EAGVTQSPTHLIKTRGQQATLRCSPISGHTSVYWYQQALGLGLQFLLWYDEGEERNRGNFPPRFSGRQFPNYSSELNVNALELEDSALYLCASSKRINNEQFFGPGTRLTVL.

V usage is TRBV12-3 or TRBV12-4 and J usage is TRBJ2-7; D is unclear. The CDR3 has 14 amino acids. V lost 8 bases to trimming and J lost 2 bases, with 16 bases between them. The CDR3 loop reads CASGSAGNAYEQYF. CDR3 DNA sequence: TGTGCCAGCGGATCGGCAGGAAATGCCTACGAGCAGTACTTC.

This clonotype was counted between two and nine times. The chain employs TRBV15 and TRBJ1-2; TRBD1 matches 7 bases. The CDR3 extends over 16 amino acids. Germline trimming cut 0 bases from V and 0 bases from J; bases unmatched to any gene: 4. Germline V gives CDR1 LNHNV, CDR2 YYDKDF (reference sequence). CDR3 bases: TGTGCCACCAGCAGAGATCAGGGGACAGCTAACTATGGCTACACCTTC. This encodes CATSRDQGTANYGYTF.

This clonotype was detected ten times or more. The J gene is TRBJ2-7, the V gene TRBV7-3; D is unclear. Deletions cut 2 bases from V and 0 bases from J, with 11 bases between. The CDR3 is made up of 15 amino acids. CDR1 is SGHTA and CDR2 is FQGTGA in the germline V gene. The CDR3 DNA is TGTGCCAGCAGCTTAGGCGGAGATAGCTCCTACGAGCAGTACTTC. Protein product: CASSLGGDSSYEQYF.